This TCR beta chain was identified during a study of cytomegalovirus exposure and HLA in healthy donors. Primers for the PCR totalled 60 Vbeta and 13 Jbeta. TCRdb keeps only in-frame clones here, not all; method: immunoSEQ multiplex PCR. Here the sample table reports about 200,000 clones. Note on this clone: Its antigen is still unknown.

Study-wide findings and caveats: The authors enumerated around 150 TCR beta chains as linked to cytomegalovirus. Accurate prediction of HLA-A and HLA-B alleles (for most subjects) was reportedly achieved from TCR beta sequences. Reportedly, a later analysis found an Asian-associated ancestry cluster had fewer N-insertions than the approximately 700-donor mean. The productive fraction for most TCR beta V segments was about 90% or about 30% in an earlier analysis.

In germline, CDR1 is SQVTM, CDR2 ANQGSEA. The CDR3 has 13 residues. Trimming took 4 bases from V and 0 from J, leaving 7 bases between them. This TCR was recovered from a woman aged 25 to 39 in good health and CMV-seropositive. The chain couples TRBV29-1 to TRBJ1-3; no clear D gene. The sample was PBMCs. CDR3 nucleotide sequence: TGCAGCGTTGCGGTCTTCTCTGGAAACACCATATATTTT. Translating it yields CSVAVFSGNTIYF.